The clone carrying this T cell receptor (beta chain) was observed a few times. Antigen: not known. The missing CDR3 end, 3 residues past where the read stops, is filled in from the germline J gene. The V gene's germline CDR1 is SGHTA and CDR2 FQGNSA. Germline trimming cut 4 bases from V and 9 bases from J; bases unmatched to any gene: 4. There are 15 residues in the CDR3. All CVID subjects were on immunoglobulin replacement for at least one year. This specimen comes from a study of T cell clonality in common variable immunodeficiency. Broader study findings: Fewer deletions and N-nucleotide insertions were reportedly seen in common variable immunodeficiency TCR beta sequences.

Using immunoSEQ multiplex PCR, the repertoire was profiled, and TCRdb retains in-frame clones only, with some absent. Singletons are absent from the sample, which has roughly 23,000 clones. The clonotype originates from a human donor with common variable immunodeficiency. This sequence joins TRBV7-2 and TRBJ2-1; the match to TRBD2 covers 15 bases. Input material: peripheral blood mononuclear cells. CDR3 DNA, as far as it was read: TGTGCCAGCAGCTCGGGACTAGCGGGAGGTGGTGAG. Its translation: CASSSGLAGGGE. In full, the CDR3 is CASSSGLAGGGEQFF.